These 9 T cell receptor beta chains were sequenced from one sample in a study of blood T cell repertoires in COVID-19 (dated by TCRdb to the early 2020s). Preparation of the library involved the immunoSEQ multiplex PCR assay. TCRdb's version of the immuneACCESS table is confined to in-frame rearrangements and falls short of the full clone set. An unresolved V gene accounts for under half of the shortfall where checked; the remainder is of unknown origin. The table for this sample lists under 170,000 clones; roughly nine tenths of them were counted only once. The top ten constitute 3.5% to 5% of the sample. Input material: peripheral blood. These TCRs come from a woman aged 55-75 years with active or convalescent COVID-19.

Here the CDR3 DNA reads TGTGCCAGCAGTGAAGACACGGGGGGGATAAGAGATACGCAGTATTTT. Protein sequence: CASSEDTGGIRDTQYF. The chain couples TRBV2 to TRBJ2-3, with 8 bases fitting TRBD2. The V gene's germline CDR1 is SNHLY and CDR2 FYNNEI. The CDR3 consists of 16 residues. The V gene end was trimmed by 1 base and the J gene end by 5 bases; junction bases not matched to a gene: 8.

The chain combines TRBV5-6 with TRBJ1-4; 8 nucleotides match TRBD1. J lost 2 bases, V lost 7 bases, and 13 bases had no gene match. CDR1 and CDR2 (germline): SGHDT, YYEEEE. The CDR3 runs to 17 residues. The CDR3 spells CASGKWTGFDTNEKLFF. The CDR3 DNA reads as TGTGCCAGCGGAAAATGGACAGGGTTCGACACTAATGAAAAACTGTTTTTT.

The chain's CDR3 is CASSRDRGTGELFF. The CDR3 bases are TGCGCCAGCAGCAGGGACAGGGGGACCGGGGAGCTGTTTTTT. The chain uses TRBV5-1 and TRBJ2-2, with TRBD1 identical over 11 bases. Unmatched junction bases numbered 1, after V lost 4 bases and J lost 5 bases. Germline values: CDR1 SGHRS, CDR2 YFSETQ. The CDR3 has 14 residues.

The sample holds a few counts of this clone. The V gene is TRBV28, the J gene TRBJ1-2; no definite D call. Germline-derived CDR1 and CDR2 are MDHEN and SYDVKM. The CDR3 spans 13 residues. V lost 3 bases and J 1 base, leaving 6 bases between the germline ends. DNA of the CDR3: TGTGCCAGCAGTTTGGAGGGTAACTATGGCTACACCTTC. This sequence encodes CASSLEGNYGYTF.

As for this clone: The sample has other DNA sequences that encode this CDR3 too. The chain joins TRBV6-6 to TRBJ1-2; 8 positions agree with TRBD1. Trimming cost V 0 bases and J 3 bases; bases outside gene matches: 3. Germline V gene lookup returns CDR1 MNHNY and CDR2 SVGAGI (reference sequence). There are 15 residues in the CDR3. CDR3 sequence (DNA): TGTGCCAGCAGTTACTCCCCAGGGGGCGACTATGGCTACACCTTC. It yields the protein CASSYSPGGDYGYTF.

This clone was seen only once. The chain recombines TRBV19 with TRBJ1-1; the match to TRBD1 covers 12 bases. CDR1 is LNHDA, CDR2 SQIVND, per germline (reference sequence). There are 16 residues in the CDR3. After removal of 6 bases from V and 0 bases from J, the junction contained 5 bases not matched to a gene. The CDR3 sequence: CASRGDRGLVNTEAFF. The CDR3 DNA is TGTGCCAGTAGGGGGGACAGGGGGCTCGTGAACACTGAAGCTTTCTTT.

The V call is TRBV5-1, the J call TRBJ2-7; 10 bases match TRBD2. The junction had 4 bases not matched to a gene; V was cut back by 2 bases and J by 2 bases. The CDR3 runs 15 residues. The germline CDR1 and CDR2 sequences are SGHRS and YFSETQ. The CDR3 DNA reads as TGCGCCAGCAGCTTTAGCGGGGGGTCCCCCTACGAGCAGTACTTC. Protein product: CASSFSGGSPYEQYF. Full variable domain (outside the CDR3, taken from reference TRBV5-1 and TRBJ2-7): KAGVTQTPRYLIKTRGQQVTLSCSPISGHRSVSWYQQTPGQGLQFLFEYFSETQRNKGNFPGRFSGRQFSNSRSEMNVSTLELGDSALYLCASSFSGGSPYEQYFGPGTRLTVT.

The rearrangement uses TRBV29-1 and TRBJ2-5, with TRBD2 as a possible D gene (5 bases). Looked up from germline, CDR1 is SQVTM and CDR2 is ANQGSEA. Between the trimmed V and J ends, which lost 4 bases and 2 bases, there was a span of 8 bases. The CDR3 is 12 amino acids. As DNA, the CDR3 is TGCAGCGTTGGAGGACTTCAAGAGACCCAGTACTTC. Encoded protein: CSVGGLQETQYF.

J is TRBJ1-1 and V is TRBV5-5, with D perhaps matching TRBD1 (5 bases). Trimming cost V 2 bases and J 5 bases, with 13 bases left between them. The CDR3 covers 14 residues. Germline CDR1 is SGHKS and CDR2 is YYEKEE (reference sequence). The DNA of the CDR3 is TGTGCCAGCAGCTTTAACTCAGGGTTTACTGAAGCTTTCTTT. It yields the protein CASSFNSGFTEAFF. The full variable domain, its missing parts supplied by reference TRBV5-5 and TRBJ1-1, is DAGVTQSPTHLIKTRGQQVTLRCSPISGHKSVSWYQQVLGQGPQFIFQYYEKEERGRGNFPDRFSARQFPNYSSELNVNALLLGDSALYLCASSFNSGFTEAFFGQGTRLTVV.